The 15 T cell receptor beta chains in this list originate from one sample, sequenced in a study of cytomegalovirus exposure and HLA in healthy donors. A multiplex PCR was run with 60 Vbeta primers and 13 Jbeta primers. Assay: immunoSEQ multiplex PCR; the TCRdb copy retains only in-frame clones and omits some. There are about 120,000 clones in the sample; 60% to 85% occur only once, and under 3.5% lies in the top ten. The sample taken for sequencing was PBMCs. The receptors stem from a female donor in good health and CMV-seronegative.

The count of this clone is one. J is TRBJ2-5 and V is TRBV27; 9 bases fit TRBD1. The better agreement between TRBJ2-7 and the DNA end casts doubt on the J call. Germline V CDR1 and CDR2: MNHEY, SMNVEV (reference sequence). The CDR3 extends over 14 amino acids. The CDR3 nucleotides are TGTGCCAGCAGACTCCGGGACAGGGTCTACGAGCAGTACTTC. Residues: CASRLRDRVYEQYF.

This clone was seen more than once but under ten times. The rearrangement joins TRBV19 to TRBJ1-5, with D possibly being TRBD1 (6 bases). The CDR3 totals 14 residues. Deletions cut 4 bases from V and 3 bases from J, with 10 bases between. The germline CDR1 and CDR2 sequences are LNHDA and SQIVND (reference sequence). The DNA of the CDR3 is TGTGCCAGTAGTACCCCGGGACACAATCAGCCCCAGCATTTT. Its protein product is CASSTPGHNQPQHF.

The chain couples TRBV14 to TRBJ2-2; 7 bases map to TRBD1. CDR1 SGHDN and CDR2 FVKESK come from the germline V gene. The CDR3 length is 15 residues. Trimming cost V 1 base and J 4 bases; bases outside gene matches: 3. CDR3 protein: CASSQGRQGTGELFF. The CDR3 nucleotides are TGTGCCAGCAGCCAAGGCAGACAGGGCACCGGGGAGCTGTTTTTT.

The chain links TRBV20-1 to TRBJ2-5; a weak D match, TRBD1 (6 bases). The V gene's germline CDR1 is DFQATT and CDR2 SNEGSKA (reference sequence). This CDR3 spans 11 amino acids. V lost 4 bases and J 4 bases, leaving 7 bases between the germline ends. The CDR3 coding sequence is TGCAGTGCTATCAGGGGAGAGACCCAGTACTTC. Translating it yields CSAIRGETQYF.

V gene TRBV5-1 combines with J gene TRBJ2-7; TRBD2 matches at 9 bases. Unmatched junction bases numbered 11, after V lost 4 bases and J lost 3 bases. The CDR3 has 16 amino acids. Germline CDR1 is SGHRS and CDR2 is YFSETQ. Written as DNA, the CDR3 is TGCGCCAGCAGCCCTAAGGCGGGGGGGCCCGTCTACGAGCAGTACTTC. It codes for CASSPKAGGPVYEQYF.

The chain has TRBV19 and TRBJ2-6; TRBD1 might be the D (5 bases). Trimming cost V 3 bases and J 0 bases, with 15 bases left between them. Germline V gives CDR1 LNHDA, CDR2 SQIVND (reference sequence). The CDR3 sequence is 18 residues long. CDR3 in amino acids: CASSIRDRFLSGANVLTF. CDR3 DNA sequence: TGTGCCAGTAGTATCAGAGACAGATTCCTCTCTGGGGCCAACGTCCTGACTTTC. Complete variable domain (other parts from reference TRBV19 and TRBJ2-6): DGGITQSPKYLFRKEGQNVTLSCEQNLNHDAMYWYRQDPGQGLRLIYYSQIVNDFQKGDIAEGYSVSREKKESFPLTVTSAQKNPTAFYLCASSIRDRFLSGANVLTFGAGSRLTVL.

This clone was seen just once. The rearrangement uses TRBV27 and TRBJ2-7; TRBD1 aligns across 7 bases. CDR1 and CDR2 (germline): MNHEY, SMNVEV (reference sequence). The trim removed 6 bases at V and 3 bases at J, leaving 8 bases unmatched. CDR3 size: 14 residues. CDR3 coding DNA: TGTGCCAGCAGGAACAGGGGCGGGCTCTACGAGCAGTACTTC. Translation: CASRNRGGLYEQYF.

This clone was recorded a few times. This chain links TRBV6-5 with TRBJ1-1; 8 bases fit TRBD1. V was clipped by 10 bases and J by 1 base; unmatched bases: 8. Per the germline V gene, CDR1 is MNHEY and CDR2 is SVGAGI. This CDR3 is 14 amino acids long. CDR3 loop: CAIKTGEGNTEAFF. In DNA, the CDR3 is TGTGCCATAAAGACAGGGGAGGGGAACACTGAAGCTTTCTTT.

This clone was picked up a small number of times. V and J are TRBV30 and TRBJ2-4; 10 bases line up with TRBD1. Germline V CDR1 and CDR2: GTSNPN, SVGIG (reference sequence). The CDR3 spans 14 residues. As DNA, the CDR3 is TGTGCTTACACCCCGGACAGGGGGGGAAACATTCAGTACTTC. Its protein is CAYTPDRGGNIQYF.

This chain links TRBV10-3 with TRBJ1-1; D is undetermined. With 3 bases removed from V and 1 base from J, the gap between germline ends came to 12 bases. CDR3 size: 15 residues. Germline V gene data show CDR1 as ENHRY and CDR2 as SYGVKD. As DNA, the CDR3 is TGTGCCATCAGTGACCGAGGTCAGACGAACACTGAAGCTTTCTTT. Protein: CAISDRGQTNTEAFF.

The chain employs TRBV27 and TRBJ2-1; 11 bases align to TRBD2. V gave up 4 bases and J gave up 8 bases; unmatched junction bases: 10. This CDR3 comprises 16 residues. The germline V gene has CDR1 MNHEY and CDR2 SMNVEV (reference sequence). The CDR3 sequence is CASSSATSGGRYEQFF. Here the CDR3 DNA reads TGTGCCAGCAGTTCCGCTACTAGCGGGGGTAGATATGAGCAGTTCTTC.

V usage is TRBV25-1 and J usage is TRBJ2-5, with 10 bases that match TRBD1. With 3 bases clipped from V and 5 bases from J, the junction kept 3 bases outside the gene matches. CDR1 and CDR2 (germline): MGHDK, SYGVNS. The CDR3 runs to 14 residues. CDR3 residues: CASSERDRGETQYF. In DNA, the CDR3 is TGTGCCAGCAGTGAGCGGGACAGGGGTGAGACCCAGTACTTC.

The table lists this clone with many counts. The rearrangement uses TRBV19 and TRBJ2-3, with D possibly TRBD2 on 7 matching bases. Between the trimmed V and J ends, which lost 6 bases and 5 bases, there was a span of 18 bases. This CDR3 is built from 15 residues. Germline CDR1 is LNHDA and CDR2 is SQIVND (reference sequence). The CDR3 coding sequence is TGTGCCAGTAGCCACGCGGGGGCTCAGGGAGATACGCAGTATTTT. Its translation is CASSHAGAQGDTQYF.

In DNA, the CDR3 is TGTGCCAGCAGCTTAGTTCAGGGTAGGGAGCAGTACTTC. It yields the protein CASSLVQGREQYF. The chain links TRBV11-2 to TRBJ2-7; weak D call: TRBD1 (5 bases). Trimming stripped 1 base from V and 7 bases from J, with 11 bases between. Germline V lookup: CDR1 SGHAT, CDR2 FQNNGV. CDR3 length: 13 amino acids.

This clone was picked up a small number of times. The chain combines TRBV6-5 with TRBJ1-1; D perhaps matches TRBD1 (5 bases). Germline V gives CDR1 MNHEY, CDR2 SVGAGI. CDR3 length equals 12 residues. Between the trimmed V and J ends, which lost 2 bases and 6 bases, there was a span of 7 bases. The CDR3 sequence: CASSYRGSEAFF. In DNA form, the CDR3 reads TGTGCCAGCAGTTACAGGGGTTCTGAAGCTTTCTTT.